This T cell receptor beta chain appears in the sequencing data of a study of beta chain features in type 1 diabetes. Study details: Age, gender, cell numbers and subset yield matched between patients and controls. All samples together contributed 107,917,701 sorted cells for examination. Findings and limits, study-wide: Within each of all four CD4+ subsets, Type 1 diabetes patients had TCRB CDR3s that were moderately but significantly shorter. Naive, central memory and Treg TCRB repertoires seemed to resemble each other more closely in patients than they did in healthy donors. Any HLA-type effect on TCRB rearrangement remained unresolved here.

Expressed TCRB transcripts were sequenced after all isolated RNA was converted to cDNA. Data came from immunoSEQ multiplex PCR; TCRdb stores just in-frame clones and leaves some out. The sample lists hundreds of thousands of clones, approximately 10% occurring once. There are 12 residues in the CDR3. The germline CDR1 and CDR2 sequences are SQVTM and ANQGSEA. Trimming shortened V by 4 bases and J by 7 bases, and 13 bases separated the two germline ends. This clone has only a few counts. Antigen specificity is unknown. The sequencing sample was made of central memory CD4+ T cells from blood. The V gene is TRBV29-1, the J gene TRBJ1-2; perhaps TRBD1 as D (6 bases). This receptor was obtained from a man aged 25 to 40 with type 1 diabetes. The CDR3 nucleotides read TGCAGCGTTGTGGGGCAGGGGTTTGGCTACACCTTC. Its protein is CSVVGQGFGYTF.